The entry that follows covers one T cell receptor (beta chain) sequence. Per the original methods: Quantification of nucleated cells was approximated via reference gene primer amplification. The table came from immunoSEQ multiplex PCR; TCRdb's copy has only in-frame clones and leaves some out. The DNA gave D and trimming, while V, J and clone size come from that table. The sample includes some 240,000 clones, more than 65% of them seen just once. This sample is part of a study of blood T cell repertoires in COVID-19. About the study: Researchers got acute and convalescent COVID-19 samples from the United States, Italy and Spain. Nucleic acid was either cDNA or gDNA, and it came from T cells, B-cell-depleted T cells, or PBMCs.

The CDR3 is 14 amino acids. Germline CDR1 is SGHNT and CDR2 is YENEEA. The V segment lost 1 base and the J segment 11 bases; nucleotides outside the gene matches: 9. The source material was peripheral blood. The chain couples TRBV11-3 to TRBJ1-1; 8 nucleotides line up with TRBD1. The sequence was obtained from a woman aged 40 to 55 who had recovered from COVID-19. CDR3 DNA sequence: TGTGCCAGCAGCTTAGGACAGGGACAGGACGCCGCTTTCTTT. It specifies CASSLGQGQDAAFF.